The rows below give T cell receptor beta chains drawn from one sample of a study of blood T cell repertoires in COVID-19. Some clones are missing from TCRdb's copy, which holds only in-frame ones; the method was immunoSEQ multiplex PCR. The table shows 150,000 to 180,000 clones, with 75% to 90% occurring only once. The source material was peripheral blood. These receptors all come from a middle-aged woman with acute or convalescent COVID-19. Each CDR3 is given with its conserved first and last residue. D genes are given only for firm matches. Clone sizes are given selectively: once, few, many, or a class where the clone is expanded.

size,V,D,J,DNA,CDR3
once,TRBV5-4,TRBD1,TRBJ2-7,TGTGCCAGCAGCCGGACAGGGTTCGAGCAGTACTTC,CASSRTGFEQYF
-,TRBV10-3,TRBD2,TRBJ2-1,TGTGCCATCAGTGGCCCTAGCGGAAATGAGCAGTTCTTC,CAISGPSGNEQFF
-,TRBV28,TRBD1,TRBJ2-3,TGTGCCAGCAGTCCCAAATTCCGGGACAGGCCCACAGATACGCAGTATTTT,CASSPKFRDRPTDTQYF
-,TRBV12-5,TRBD1,TRBJ2-4,TGTGCTAGTGGTGCCAGAGACAGGGGAAACATTCAGTACTTC,CASGARDRGNIQYF
-,TRBV24-1,TRBD1,TRBJ2-1,TGTGCCACCAGTGCCAGGACAGGGGGGAATGAGCAGTTCTTC,CATSARTGGNEQFF
-,TRBV28,-,TRBJ2-1,TGTGCCAGCAGTTTATTGAGGGGGAATGAGCAGTTCTTC,CASSLLRGNEQFF
-,TRBV3-1/TRBV3-2,-,TRBJ2-3,TGTGCCAGCAGCCAAGGACAGGCCAGCACAGATACGCAGTATTTT,CASSQGQASTDTQYF
-,TRBV6-5,-,TRBJ2-2,TGTGCCAGCAGTTACTTCCCAGAAACCGGGGAGCTGTTTTTT,CASSYFPETGELFF
-,TRBV14,-,TRBJ2-1,TGTGCCAGCAGCCAACCCGGTCGTAACAGGGAGCAGTTCTTC,CASSQPGRNREQFF
-,TRBV4-1,-,TRBJ2-3,TGCGCCAGCAGCCAAGGGACAGCTCGCACAGATACGCAGTATTTT,CASSQGTARTDTQYF
-,TRBV7-9,TRBD1,TRBJ2-1,TGTGCCAGCCCGGGACAGCAGGAGGATGAGCAGTTCTTC,CASPGQQEDEQFF
once,TRBV15,TRBD2,TRBJ2-3,TGTGCCACCAGCAGGGATCTAGCGGTTGGGTCCCCAGATACGCAGTATTTT,CATSRDLAVGSPDTQYF
-,TRBV7-2,-,TRBJ1-5,TGTGCCAGCAGCTTTGATGGGGGGGCGTATCAGCCCCAGCATTTT,CASSFDGGAYQPQHF
-,TRBV24-1,-,TRBJ2-2,TGTGCCACCAGTGATTTCTACGGGATCGGGGAGCTGTTTTTT,CATSDFYGIGELFF
-,TRBV19,-,TRBJ2-5,TGTGCCAGTAGTATAGTCCCGGACAAAGAGACCCAGTACTTC,CASSIVPDKETQYF
-,TRBV4-2,-,TRBJ2-3,TGTGCCAGCAGCCAAGATAGATATACGCAGTATTTT,CASSQDRYTQYF
-,TRBV28,-,TRBJ2-3,TGTGCCAGCAGTTTAGGGGCAGGGAGGAAAGATACGCAGTATTTT,CASSLGAGRKDTQYF
-,TRBV7-8,-,TRBJ1-6,TGTGCCAGCAACCCGGGGTCAGCCTCCTATAATTCACCCCTCCACTTT,CASNPGSASYNSPLHF
few,TRBV10-3,TRBD1,TRBJ2-7,TGTGCCACCACAGGGGGTAGAACCTACGAGCAGTACTTC,CATTGGRTYEQYF
-,TRBV18,TRBD2,TRBJ2-1,TGTGCCAGCTCACTAGAACTAGCGGCTCTGGGCAATGAGCAGTTCTTC,CASSLELAALGNEQFF
-,TRBV19,TRBD2,TRBJ2-1,TGTGCCAGTAGTATGATTTATGGGACTATAAACAATGAGCAGTTCTTC,CASSMIYGTINNEQFF
-,TRBV2,-,TRBJ1-1,TGTGCCAGCAGTGCGCTTTTAGTAGCTTTCTTT,CASSALLVAFF
few,TRBV9,TRBD1,TRBJ1-2,TGTGCCAGCTCCCGGGACAGGGGTAACTATGGCTACACCTTC,CASSRDRGNYGYTF
-,TRBV10-3,TRBD2,TRBJ2-2,TGTGCCACCAAATTAGCGGGGGGGCCCGTAATCGGGGAGCTGTTTTTT,CATKLAGGPVIGELFF
-,TRBV27,-,TRBJ1-2,TGTGCCAGCAGTTTAATCTTTCCAGATCAGAAGTATGGCTACACCTTC,CASSLIFPDQKYGYTF
-,TRBV30,TRBD2,TRBJ2-5,TGTGCCTGGAGTGTACCGGCTAGCGGGGACCGGGAGACCCAGTACTTC,CAWSVPASGDRETQYF
-,TRBV4-1,-,TRBJ2-7,TGCGCCAGCAGCCCCGGGATCTACTACGAGCAGTACTTC,CASSPGIYYEQYF
-,TRBV3-1/TRBV3-2,-,TRBJ1-5,TGTGCCAGCAGCCAGCAGGGAGGTCAGCCCCAGCATTTT,CASSQQGGQPQHF
-,TRBV2,-,TRBJ1-1,TGTGCCAGCAGTGTTCATTTGAACACTGAAGCTTTCTTT,CASSVHLNTEAFF
-,TRBV3-1/TRBV3-2,TRBD1,TRBJ1-4,TGTGCCAGCAGCCATAGTCACAGGGGGGAAAAACTGTTTTTT,CASSHSHRGEKLFF
-,TRBV7-8,TRBD2,TRBJ2-1,TGTGCCAGCAGCCCCCAGAGACTAGCGGGAGACAATGAGCAGTTCTTC,CASSPQRLAGDNEQFF
-,TRBV24-1,TRBD1,TRBJ2-2,TGTGCCACCAGTGCGGGACAGAAGAACACCGGGGAGCTGTTTTTT,CATSAGQKNTGELFF
-,TRBV9,-,TRBJ1-3,TGTGCCAGCAGCGTAGAAGGATGGAGCAGGGTTGGAAACACCATATATTTT,CASSVEGWSRVGNTIYF
-,TRBV3-1/TRBV3-2,-,TRBJ1-5,TGTGCCAGCAGCCAGGCTGTTGACGGGGATCAGCCCCAGCATTTT,CASSQAVDGDQPQHF
-,TRBV28,TRBD2,TRBJ2-2,TGTGCCAGCAGTTTATTCCGTAGCGGGGGGGAAGCCGGGGAGCTGTTTTTT,CASSLFRSGGEAGELFF
-,TRBV30,-,TRBJ1-4,TGTGCCTGGAGAGCGGGCTGGGAAAAACTGTTTTTT,CAWRAGWEKLFF
-,TRBV7-9,-,TRBJ1-3,TGTGCCAGCAGACGTAGCGGCTCTGGAAACACCATATATTTT,CASRRSGSGNTIYF
-,TRBV2,TRBD2,TRBJ2-7,TGTGCCAGCAATGAGCGGGAGGGCCTATACGAGCAGTACTTC,CASNEREGLYEQYF
few,TRBV28,TRBD1,TRBJ2-7,TGTGCTCACAGGGGACCCTCTTACGAGCAGTACTTC,CAHRGPSYEQYF
-,TRBV10-3,TRBD2,TRBJ2-3,TGTGCCATTCGTAGCGGGAGTACAGATACGCAGTATTTT,CAIRSGSTDTQYF
-,TRBV7-3,-,TRBJ1-1,TGTGCCAGCAGCCTAGCAGGGGACACTGAAGCTTTCTTT,CASSLAGDTEAFF
once,TRBV7-2,TRBD1,TRBJ2-5,TGTGCCAGCAGCTTATACCGGGGACAGATCCAAGAGACCCAGTACTTC,CASSLYRGQIQETQYF
-,TRBV5-1,TRBD1,TRBJ2-1,TGCGCCAGCAGCTACCCGCAACTCCGGGACAGGGTGACTCCCTACAATGAGCAGTTCTTC,CASSYPQLRDRVTPYNEQFF
-,TRBV10-3,TRBD2,TRBJ2-3,TGTGCCATCAGTGAGTTAGCTAGCGGGGGGATCCCCAATACGCAGTATTTT,CAISELASGGIPNTQYF
-,TRBV3-1/TRBV3-2,-,TRBJ2-5,TGTGCCAGCAGCCAAGTGATAGCAGTTAACCGAGAGACCCAGTACTTC,CASSQVIAVNRETQYF
-,TRBV19,TRBD1,TRBJ1-5,TGTGCCAGTAGTCCTACGGGACAGCAACAGACTAGCAATCAGCCCCAGCATTTT,CASSPTGQQQTSNQPQHF
-,TRBV30,TRBD1,TRBJ2-7,TGTGCCTGGAGGACAGGGGGCTGGGACGAGCAGTACTTC,CAWRTGGWDEQYF
-,TRBV27,-,TRBJ2-3,TGTGCCAGCAGTATAACGCTAAGGGGGGATACGCAGTATTTT,CASSITLRGDTQYF
-,TRBV3-1/TRBV3-2,-,TRBJ1-2,TGTGCCAGCAGCCAACCAGGGTTTTATGGCTACACCTTC,CASSQPGFYGYTF
-,TRBV7-8,TRBD1,TRBJ1-1,TGTGCCAGCAGGGTAGCAAAGCCCAGGGGGTCGGAAGCTTTCTTT,CASRVAKPRGSEAFF
-,TRBV13,TRBD1,TRBJ1-3,TGTGCCAGCAGCTTAGGGACAGGGCGGGGAACCTCTGGAAACACCATATATTTT,CASSLGTGRGTSGNTIYF
-,TRBV18,-,TRBJ2-3,TGTGCCAGCTCAGCCCTTTCCGACAGTCTAGGCACAGATACGCAGTATTTT,CASSALSDSLGTDTQYF
-,TRBV5-1,TRBD1,TRBJ1-1,TGCGCCAGCAAGATGGGACAGAAGAACACTGAAGCTTTCTTT,CASKMGQKNTEAFF
-,TRBV18,TRBD1,TRBJ2-1,TGTGCCAGCTCACCGGGGACAGGGTCCAGGGATGAGCAGTTCTTC,CASSPGTGSRDEQFF
once,TRBV11-3,-,TRBJ2-3,TGTGCCAGCAGCTTAATGGCCTCGAGCACAGATACGCAGTATTTT,CASSLMASSTDTQYF
-,TRBV7-8,TRBD1,TRBJ1-1,TGTGCCAGCAGCATGAACAGGGGGGTAGCTTTCTTT,CASSMNRGVAFF
-,TRBV30,-,TRBJ1-6,TGTGCCTGGAGCCCGTCGGGGGGTTACTCACCCCTCCACTTT,CAWSPSGGYSPLHF
-,TRBV19,-,TRBJ2-1,TGTGCCAGTACCGACCCCAGGGGACCCTCTCGCAATGAGCAGTTCTTC,CASTDPRGPSRNEQFF
-,TRBV9,-,TRBJ1-2,TGTGCCAGCAGCGCCGGATTCCAGGGCCTCGGGGGCTACACCTTC,CASSAGFQGLGGYTF
-,TRBV7-8,TRBD1,TRBJ1-1,TGTGCCAGCAGCATAGGACAGGGGTTGTTGAACACTGAAGCTTTCTTT,CASSIGQGLLNTEAFF